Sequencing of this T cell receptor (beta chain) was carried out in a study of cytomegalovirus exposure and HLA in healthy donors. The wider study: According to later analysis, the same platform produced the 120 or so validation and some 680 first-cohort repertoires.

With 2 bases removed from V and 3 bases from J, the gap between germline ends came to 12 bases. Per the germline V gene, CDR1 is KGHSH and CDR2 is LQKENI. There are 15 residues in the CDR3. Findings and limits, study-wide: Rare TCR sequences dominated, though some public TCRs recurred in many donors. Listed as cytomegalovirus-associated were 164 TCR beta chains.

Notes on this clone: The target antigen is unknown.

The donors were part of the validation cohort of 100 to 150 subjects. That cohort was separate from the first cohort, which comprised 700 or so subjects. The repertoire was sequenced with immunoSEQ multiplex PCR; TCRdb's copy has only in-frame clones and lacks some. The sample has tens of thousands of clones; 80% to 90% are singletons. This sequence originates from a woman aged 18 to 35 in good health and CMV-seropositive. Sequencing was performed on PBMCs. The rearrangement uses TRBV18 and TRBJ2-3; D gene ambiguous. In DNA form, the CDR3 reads TGTGCCAGCTCACCAGACTTATTACGTACAGATACGCAGTATTTT. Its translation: CASSPDLLRTDTQYF.